What follows are 5 T cell receptor beta chains derived from one specimen sequenced in a study of T cell clonality in common variable immunodeficiency. TCRdb's copy holds only in-frame clones and misses some; the assay was immunoSEQ multiplex PCR. This sample comprises 50,000 to 60,000 clones, none seen once only. The sequencing input was peripheral blood mononuclear cells. The receptors derive from a person aged 18 to 70 in good health.

Of note for this clone: With the read ending 3 residues before the CDR3 end, the germline J gene is used to fill in that end. The V gene is TRBV19, the J gene TRBJ2-3, with a tentative D call TRBD2 (7 bases). CDR3 size: 15 residues. Germline assignment: CDR1 LNHDA and CDR2 SQIVND (reference sequence). CDR3 bases read: TGTGCCAGTAGTGCCGGGGGCCAACGGGGGGAGACG. Protein sequence: CASSAGGQRGET. The complete CDR3 sequence is CASSAGGQRGETQYF.

This clone was recorded many times. The CDR3 here is CASSYDEGVFGYTF. CDR3 DNA, as far as it was read: TGTGCCAGCAGTTACGATGAAGGGGTCTTCGGC. This chain joins TRBV6-2 or TRBV6-3 and TRBJ1-2, with D possibly TRBD1 on 5 matching bases. Read coverage stops 3 residues before the CDR3 terminus; the germline J gene supplies the remainder. CDR3 length: 14 amino acids. Germline assignment: CDR1 MNHEY and CDR2 SVGEGT.

This clone turned up a few times. CDR3 DNA, as far as it was read: TGCAGTGCTTCCGCCAGGGGGCAGGGAGATACC. Translated, it gives CSASARGQGDT. The whole CDR3 is CSASARGQGDTQYF. The chain links TRBV20-1 to TRBJ2-5; 8 bases are a match to TRBD1. The read falls 3 residues short of the CDR3 end, and the missing part is taken from the germline J gene. The V gene's germline CDR1 is DFQATT and CDR2 SNEGSKA (reference sequence). This CDR3 spans 14 amino acids.

The sample holds many counts of this clone. The DNA ends 3 residues before the CDR3 does, and the rest of the CDR3 is filled in from the germline J gene. The chain joins TRBV20-1 to TRBJ2-7, with a tentative D call TRBD2 (6 bases). Between the trimmed V and J ends, which lost 5 bases and 2 bases, there was a span of 16 bases. Looked up from germline, CDR1 is DFQATT and CDR2 is SNEGSKA (reference sequence). This CDR3 spans 14 amino acids. The part of the CDR3 DNA that was read is TGCAGTGCTGGGCGGGGTGGGGAAACCTACGAG. Translating gives CSAGRGGETYE. The whole CDR3 protein reads CSAGRGGETYEQYF.

This clone was detected many times. The CDR3 goes on 3 residues after the read ends, and that part is filled in from the germline J gene. This chain uses TRBV20-1 with TRBJ2-4; TRBD1 aligns across 9 bases. The CDR3 is 13 residues long. Per the germline V gene, CDR1 is DFQATT and CDR2 is SNEGSKA (reference sequence). CDR3 protein: CSARTGGEVGQYF. The CDR3 DNA, read in part, is TGCAGTGCTAGAACAGGGGGCGAGGTTGGT.